Reported below is one T cell receptor beta chain. Its antigen is currently not known. No quality values exist for individual bases; no much larger clone is one base distant. The data derive from a study of CD8+CD57+ T cells in acquired aplastic anemia listed by TCRdb under 2018. Study-wide context: A mean of roughly 2.9 ug of DNA, ranging from roughly 0.18 to 30 ug, was extracted from sorted CD4+ and CD8+ cells. An average of approximately 10 million reads for CD4+ cells and roughly 11 million reads for CD8+ cells was obtained from healthy donor samples. Broad study findings and their caveats: No significant difference in CD8+ Simpson's diversity was found between patients and healthy controls (P=0.060). About 28 CD8+ CDR3 sequences were found in both patients and controls but appeared to be highly expressed in patients and within the immunodominant clones of the patients.

Relative to germline, V is 8 bases shorter and J is 4 bases shorter, with 20 bases between their ends. The germline V gene gives CDR1 as MGHDK and CDR2 as SYGVNS. Taken from cysteine to phenylalanine, the CDR3 has 15 residues. Only the CDR3 DNA stays, 45 bases, in frame from base 1. TCR repertoires of sorted CD4+ and CD8+ blood T cells from severe aplastic anemia patients and healthy subjects were deep-sequenced in the study. Ficoll-Paque density gradient centrifugation was used to isolate peripheral blood mononuclear cells. Before DNA extraction, CD4+ and CD8+ T cells were sorted with FACS or magnetic beads. Genomic DNA was used as template for profiling of TCR beta VDJ combinations and CDR3 sequences. An Illumina HiSeq 2000 was the platform used for TCR repertoire sequencing. In the paper's pipeline: Repertoires were assessed using TRBV/TRBJ rearrangement plots, CDR3 size and DJ length profiles, and Simpson's diversity index. The most abundant DNA sequence in the deep sequencing data was defined as the immunodominant clone. CDR3 amino acid sequences were checked for sharing across subjects and were also compared against the VDJdb database and published repertoires. Clones were called with MiXCR by TCRdb after fastp trimmed the public reads at Q25, and only in-frame beta chains were retained. Duplicate CDR3 protein sequences are folded into a single record with the most common DNA and genes. The V and J calls were not made by the authors but by TCRdb's processing. The sample table records hundreds of thousands of distinct CDR3 sequences; approximately 70% of these occur just once. The ten largest make up 3.5% to 4.5% of the sample.

Sequenced: sorted CD4+, CD8+, or CD8+CD57+ T cells (not recorded which) from PBMCs. The V and J segments used are TRBV25-1 and TRBJ2-5; 5 matching bases give a weak D call of TRBD2. The sequence was collected from a human donor in good health, serving as a control. The CDR3 corresponds to CASAEFWGVGETQYF. The nucleotide sequence is given as TGTGCCAGCGCTGAATTTTGGGGAGTAGGAGAGACCCAGTACTTC. Beyond the CDR3, the reference TRBV25-1 and TRBJ2-5 genes provide the residues; the full variable domain reads: EADIYQTPRYLVIGTGKKITLECSQTMGHDKMYWYQQDPGMELHLIHYSYGVNSTEKGDLSSESTVSRIRTEHFPLTLESARPSHTSQYLCASAEFWGVGETQYFGPGTRLLVL.